This T cell receptor (beta chain) was identified in a study of T cells in Graves' hyperthyroidism and ophthalmopathy. This clonotype was seen at least ten times. The authors deemed Graves' hyperthyroidism stable absent ophthalmopathy progression within 18 months. The hyperthyroidism was newly diagnosed and had lasted under 2 months; the patients were aged 18 to 65. Diagnosis relied on clinical symptoms, serum thyroxine and TRAb, thyroid ultrasound and orbital computed tomography. There were TCR beta CDR3 regions amplified from RNA transcripts. HTBI primers drove first-round RT-PCR of the TCR CDR3. TCRdb ran MiXCR on the multiplex PCR reads and lists one entry per CDR3 protein. This table holds 360,000 or so distinct CDR3 sequences, about 18% found once. The sample was blood. The TCR comes from a woman under 30 with Graves' hyperthyroidism.

CDR3 loop: CSARDLQGQETQYF. CDR3 nucleotides: TGCAGTGCTAGAGATCTCCAGGGCCAAGAGACCCAGTACTTC. This chain links TRBV20-1 with TRBJ2-5; tentatively, D is TRBD1 (5 bases). This CDR3 is built from 14 residues. Germline V gene data show CDR1 as DFQATT and CDR2 as SNEGSKA (reference sequence). Trimming shortened V by 0 bases and J by 1 base, and 9 bases separated the two germline ends.